The source of this T cell receptor beta chain is a study of shared clonotypes between healthy human individuals. The test was conducted at deep level. Libraries were prepared by immunoSEQ multiplex PCR; TCRdb keeps only in-frame clonotypes and omits some of them. The sample contains about a million clones, 70% to 85% of which appear only once. The germline gives CDR1 SEHNR, CDR2 FQNEAQ (reference sequence). This CDR3 is 16 amino acids long. Trimming left V 5 bases short and J 0 bases short, with 14 bases between. Naive CD45RA+ and memory CD45RA-negative subsets were split from CD4+ cells. The chain uses TRBV7-9 and TRBJ2-1, with D perhaps given as TRBD1 or TRBD2 (6 bases each). The receptor comes from a man aged 18 to 35 in good health. Some clones in this sample may be carry-over from other donors' samples. Specimen: memory CD4+ T cells from PBMCs. As for subset: CD45RA-negative fraction. This CDR3 is CASSGGQGRSYNEQFF. Written as DNA, the CDR3 is TGTGCCAGCAGCGGGGGGCAGGGGCGCTCCTACAATGAGCAGTTCTTC.